The TCR beta chain under discussion was sequenced for a study of T cell responses to AZD1222 COVID-19 vaccine. This CDR3 spans 14 amino acids. In germline, CDR1 is DFQATT, CDR2 SNEGSKA (reference sequence). Trimming cost V 5 bases and J 2 bases, with 13 bases left between them. Only a few counts were recorded for this clone. This table comes from immunoSEQ multiplex PCR, and its TCRdb copy is limited to in-frame clones, with some not included. The sample lists about 110,000 clones; over 85% were seen once. The V gene is TRBV20-1, the J gene TRBJ1-5, with D hard to call. This specimen consisted of peripheral blood, obtained 28 days after the second AZD1222 dose. The sequence was collected from an adult who received the AZD1222 COVID-19 vaccine. In DNA, the CDR3 is TGCAGTGCTGGTGGGATTCAAGGCAATCAGCCCCAGCATTTT. As protein: CSAGGIQGNQPQHF.